The T cell receptor beta chain under discussion was sequenced for a study of blood T cell repertoires in COVID-19. In the original analysis: Estimates of nucleated cell counts were drawn from the amplification of reference gene primers. Repertoires were generated with immunoSEQ multiplex PCR, while TCRdb's copy carries only in-frame clones and drops some. Clone size and V and J calls were adopted from that table, with D and trimming inferred from the DNA. The sample yields 490,000 or so clones, approximately 91% seen once. The cohort comprised adults aged 18 to 89 years residing in 20 to 30 US areas. Grouping used clinical history reported by participants in a survey and questionnaire. Cohort 3 donors were reported recovered after two negative PCRs, clearance, or symptom resolution. Trimming removed 5 bases from V and 7 bases from J, with 11 bases in between. This CDR3 has 12 amino acids.

The chain carries TRBV12-3 or TRBV12-4 and TRBJ1-2; D might be TRBD1 (5 bases). Sequencing was carried out using PBMCs or T cells enriched from blood (not recorded which). The source of this sequence is a woman aged 55-70 years who had recovered from COVID-19. DNA for the CDR3: TGTGCCAGCAGTGGGGGGGACGGTGGCTACACCTTC. This gives the protein CASSGGDGGYTF.